A selection of T cell receptor beta chains follows, all from one sample in a study of regulatory T cells in long-lasting Graves disease. Via MiXCR, TCRdb re-called the multiplex PCR reads, giving one row per CDR3 protein. The repertoire holds about 530,000 distinct CDR3 sequences, with around 16% as singletons. These data were also filed under a second study, of T cells in Graves' hyperthyroidism and ophthalmopathy.

The sequences come from peripheral blood mononuclear cells (PBMCs), collected at new diagnosis, from a patient treated with antithyroid drugs. These receptors came from a woman aged 35-65 years with Graves disease. Each CDR3 is given with its conserved first and last residue. A D gene is named only where the DNA matches it firmly. Size is stated for part of the rows, as once, few or many counts, or as a class when the clone is expanded.

d_call clone_size j_call v_call cdr3_aa cdr3_nt
- few TRBJ2-3 TRBV6-1 CASSEPTGSTDTQYF TGTGCCAGCAGTGAACCAACAGGTAGCACAGATACGCAGTATTTT
TRBD1 - TRBJ1-2 TRBV10-3 CAISESSYRGNYGYTF TGTGCCATCAGTGAGTCCTCCTACAGGGGAAACTATGGCTACACCTTC
- - TRBJ1-1 TRBV19 CASTSGTGSGEAFF TGTGCCAGTACCTCCGGGACGGGCTCCGGTGAAGCTTTCTTT
TRBD1 few TRBJ1-5 TRBV30 CAWSSGTGEYQPQHF TGTGCCTGGAGCTCCGGGACAGGGGAATATCAGCCCCAGCATTTT
TRBD2 many TRBJ2-7 TRBV11-2 CASSPGLGPYEQYF TGTGCCAGCAGCCCGGGACTAGGACCCTACGAGCAGTACTTC
- - TRBJ2-6 TRBV29-1 CSVGGDVSGANVLTF TGCAGCGTTGGGGGCGACGTATCTGGGGCCAACGTCCTGACTTTC
TRBD2 - TRBJ2-3 TRBV5-5 CASSFPAGAATDTQYF TGCGCCAGCAGCTTCCCAGCGGGGGCCGCGACAGATACGCAGTATTTT
- many TRBJ2-5 TRBV7-9 CASSLATGQETQYF TGTGCCAGCAGCTTAGCAACGGGGCAAGAGACCCAGTACTTC
TRBD2 - TRBJ2-3 TRBV10-3 CAIRGLAGGPDTQYF TGTGCCATCAGGGGACTAGCGGGAGGGCCAGATACGCAGTATTTT
TRBD2 - TRBJ2-1 TRBV12-3/TRBV12-4 CASTVGGVNEQFF TGTGCCAGCACGGTCGGGGGGGTGAATGAGCAGTTCTTC
- - TRBJ2-3 TRBV10-3 CAISEWRTDTQYF TGTGCCATCAGTGAGTGGAGGACAGATACGCAGTATTTT
- few TRBJ1-2 TRBV24-1 CATSRENYGYTF TGTGCCACCAGCCGTGAGAACTATGGCTACACCTTC
TRBD2 few TRBJ2-2 TRBV3-1 CASSPPGGGLNTGELFF TGTGCCAGCAGCCCTCCCGGCGGGGGACTGAACACCGGGGAGCTGTTTTTT
TRBD1 - TRBJ1-2 TRBV19 CASKGQAPNYGYTF TGTGCCAGTAAGGGACAGGCCCCAAACTATGGCTACACCTTC
- - TRBJ1-1 TRBV3-1 CASSQDAVNTEAFF TGTGCCAGCAGCCAAGATGCAGTAAACACTGAAGCTTTCTTT
- many TRBJ2-7 TRBV30 CAWSSRGVSYEQYF TGTGCCTGGAGTTCGAGGGGTGTCTCCTACGAGCAGTACTTC
- many TRBJ1-5 TRBV11-2 CASSLGTGPRNQPQHF TGTGCCAGCAGCTTAGGTACCGGGCCCAGAAATCAGCCCCAGCATTTT
TRBD2 few TRBJ2-7 TRBV18 CASSRLAGEAYEQYF TGTGCCAGCTCACGATTAGCGGGGGAAGCCTACGAGCAGTACTTC
TRBD1 many TRBJ1-2 TRBV7-6 CASSGDRGVSYGYTF TGTGCCAGCAGCGGGGACAGGGGAGTAAGCTATGGCTACACCTTC
- many TRBJ2-3 TRBV7-2 CASSLGASTGTQYF TGTGCCAGCAGCTTGGGGGCTAGCACAGGTACGCAGTATTTT
TRBD1 few TRBJ1-1 TRBV6-1 CASKTGRSTEAFF TGTGCCAGCAAGACAGGGCGGAGCACTGAAGCTTTCTTT
- - TRBJ1-6 TRBV20-1 CSAQDKASGANSPLHF TGCAGTGCGCAGGACAAGGCTTCTGGAGCTAATTCACCCCTCCACTTT
- - TRBJ2-2 TRBV11-2 CASSFKSGTPNTGELFF TGTGCCAGCAGCTTCAAATCCGGGACACCGAACACCGGGGAGCTGTTTTTT
TRBD1 - TRBJ1-5 TRBV6-1 CASDLRTGDQPQHF TGTGCCAGCGACCTTAGGACAGGGGATCAGCCCCAGCATTTT
- many TRBJ1-1 TRBV18 CASSPPGVISEAFF TGTGCCAGCTCACCACCGGGGGTGATTTCTGAAGCTTTCTTT
TRBD1 many TRBJ2-1 TRBV5-1 CASSFPGQMNNEQFF TGCGCCAGCAGCTTCCCGGGACAGATGAACAATGAGCAGTTCTTC
- few TRBJ2-7 TRBV29-1 CSVDGGGDSYEQYF TGCAGCGTTGACGGAGGGGGCGACTCCTACGAGCAGTACTTC
- once TRBJ2-5 TRBV30 CAWSGLGGETQYF TGTGCCTGGAGTGGATTAGGGGGAGAGACCCAGTACTTC
- many TRBJ2-7 TRBV28 CASSRRNGGIEQYF TGTGCCAGCAGCCGTCGGAACGGGGGAATCGAGCAGTACTTC
- many TRBJ2-5 TRBV18 CASSPGLGETQYF TGTGCCAGCTCACCAGGGCTCGGAGAGACCCAGTACTTC
TRBD2 many TRBJ2-3 TRBV28 CASSLRRLAGAMVTQYF TGTGCCAGCAGTTTACGGAGACTAGCGGGGGCGATGGTTACGCAGTATTTT
TRBD1 - TRBJ1-2 TRBV4-2 CASSRQGAYLGYTF TGTGCCAGCAGCCGACAGGGGGCATATCTTGGCTACACCTTC
- - TRBJ1-6 TRBV5-1 CASSLAPSNSPLHF TGCGCCAGCAGCTTGGCCCCTTCTAATTCACCCCTCCACTTT
- many TRBJ2-1 TRBV6-5 CASSSAGALGEQFF TGTGCCAGCAGTTCCGCGGGGGCCTTGGGCGAGCAGTTCTTC
TRBD2 - TRBJ2-7 TRBV6-1 CASSKGLAGGYEQYF TGTGCCAGCAGTAAAGGACTAGCGGGGGGCTACGAGCAGTACTTC
TRBD1 - TRBJ2-1 TRBV10-2 CASSNRGYNEQFF TGCGCCAGCAGTAACAGGGGGTACAATGAGCAGTTCTTC
- many TRBJ2-7 TRBV27 CASSDRRNALREQYF TGTGCCAGCAGTGACAGACGGAACGCGCTGAGGGAGCAGTACTTC
- many TRBJ2-3 TRBV27 CASSLLGAVDTQYF TGTGCCAGCAGTTTGTTGGGGGCCGTAGATACGCAGTATTTT
- many TRBJ2-6 TRBV3-1 CASSPRLVGANVLTF TGTGCCAGCAGCCCGCGGCTGGTAGGGGCCAACGTCCTGACTTTC
TRBD1 many TRBJ1-1 TRBV6-1 CASSPAKTGGFEAFF TGTGCCAGCAGCCCCGCCAAGACAGGGGGTTTTGAAGCTTTCTTT
- - TRBJ1-2 TRBV27 CASSSGGLGNYGYTF TGTGCCAGCAGTTCCGGGGGTCTGGGGAACTATGGCTACACCTTC
TRBD1 many TRBJ1-1 TRBV12-3/TRBV12-4 CASSQTGDFSEAFF TGTGCCAGCAGCCAAACAGGGGATTTCTCTGAAGCTTTCTTT
TRBD1 many TRBJ1-6 TRBV20-1 CSAREWTGGGNSPLHF TGCAGTGCTAGAGAATGGACAGGGGGCGGTAATTCACCCCTCCACTTT
- many TRBJ1-4 TRBV6-1 CASSEAYSEKLFF TGTGCCAGCAGTGAAGCGTACAGTGAAAAACTGTTTTTT
TRBD1 - TRBJ1-2 TRBV3-1 CASSYWDRNYGYTF TGTGCCAGCAGCTACTGGGACAGGAACTATGGCTACACCTTC
- many TRBJ2-3 TRBV2 CASSLSSGLADTQYF TGTGCCAGCAGTCTCTCCTCGGGACTCGCAGATACGCAGTATTTT